This T cell receptor beta chain is from a study of blood T cell repertoires in COVID-19. Assay: immunoSEQ multiplex PCR; the TCRdb copy retains only in-frame clones and omits some. The table records roughly 290,000 clones, around 87% of them present only once. Trimming removed 9 bases from V and 5 bases from J, with 31 bases in between. The CDR3 consists of 18 residues. Germline loops: CDR1 ENHRY, CDR2 SYGVKD. The sequenced sample consisted of peripheral blood. The TCR sequence derives from a young woman who had recovered from COVID-19. This chain connects TRBV10-3 to TRBJ1-1; D is perhaps TRBD1 (5 bases). The DNA for the CDR3 is TGTGCCATTCGAGCTCCGTCTGGTTTAGATAGGGGTGAGACTGAAGCTTTCTTT. Its translation: CAIRAPSGLDRGETEAFF.